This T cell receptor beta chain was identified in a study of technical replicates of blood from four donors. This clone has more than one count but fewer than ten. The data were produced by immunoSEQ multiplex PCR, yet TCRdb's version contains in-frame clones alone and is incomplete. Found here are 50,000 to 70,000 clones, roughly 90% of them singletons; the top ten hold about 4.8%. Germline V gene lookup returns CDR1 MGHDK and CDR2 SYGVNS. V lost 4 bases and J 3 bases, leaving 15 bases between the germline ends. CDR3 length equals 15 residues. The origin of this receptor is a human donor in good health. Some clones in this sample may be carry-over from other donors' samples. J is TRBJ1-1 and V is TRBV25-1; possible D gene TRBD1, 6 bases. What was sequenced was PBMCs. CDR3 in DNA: TGTGCCAGCAGTGTGTCGACGGGGGGCGACACTGAAGCTTTCTTT. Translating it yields CASSVSTGGDTEAFF.